These 14 T cell receptor beta chains originate from one sample sequenced in a study of T cell responses to AZD1222 COVID-19 vaccine. Method: immunoSEQ multiplex PCR; TCRdb's copy keeps in-frame clones and lacks some. The sample records 200,000 to 250,000 clones, approximately 94% being singletons. The sequences come from peripheral blood, collected 28 days after the second dose of the MenACWY control vaccine. The source is an adult who received the MenACWY meningococcal vaccine as a control.

The chain links TRBV28 to TRBJ1-4; D may be TRBD1 (5 bases). This CDR3 comprises 15 residues. Germline CDR1 is MDHEN and CDR2 is SYDVKM. Trimming removed 8 bases from V and 8 bases from J, with 21 bases in between. The DNA for the CDR3 is TGTGCCAGCTATGGAGCCGGGACGGGGGACGAAAAACTGTTTTTT. The encoded protein is CASYGAGTGDEKLFF.

The chain recombines TRBV27 with TRBJ2-1; D perhaps matches TRBD2 (6 bases). Germline CDR1 MNHEY, CDR2 SMNVEV (reference sequence). V was pared by 1 base and J by 2 bases, with 15 bases between. CDR3 size: 17 residues. CDR3 in amino acids: CASSLLTSNPPYNEQFF. DNA for the CDR3: TGTGCCAGCAGTTTATTGACTAGTAACCCTCCCTACAATGAGCAGTTCTTC.

The chain uses TRBV20-1 and TRBJ1-2, with D possibly TRBD1 on 6 matching bases. The CDR3 spans 11 residues. Per the germline V gene, CDR1 is DFQATT and CDR2 is SNEGSKA (reference sequence). CDR3: CGGRGDYGYTF. The CDR3 region has the DNA TGCGGCGGGAGGGGGGACTATGGCTACACCTTC.

The genes are TRBV19 and TRBJ2-2; 7 bases agree with TRBD1. The length of the CDR3 is 17 residues. Losses at the gene ends were 5 bases for V and 0 bases for J; bases not matched to a gene: 9. In germline, CDR1 is LNHDA, CDR2 SQIVND (reference sequence). As DNA, the CDR3 is TGTGCCAGTAGTGCCGTACGGGACAGTGCGAACACCGGGGAGCTGTTTTTT. Protein: CASSAVRDSANTGELFF.

The chain is built from TRBV9 and TRBJ2-7; 10 positions agree with TRBD1. The V gene end was trimmed by 0 bases and the J gene end by 6 bases; junction bases not matched to a gene: 6. There are 15 residues in the CDR3. In germline, CDR1 is SGDLS, CDR2 YYNGEE. Here the CDR3 reads CASSVGGTGASEQYF. CDR3 DNA: TGTGCCAGCAGCGTAGGAGGGACAGGGGCATCCGAGCAGTACTTC. The variable domain in full, completed from reference TRBV9 and TRBJ2-7, reads DSGVTQTPKHLITATGQRVTLRCSPRSGDLSVYWYQQSLDQGLQFLIQYYNGEERAKGNILERFSAQQFPDLHSELNLSSLELGDSALYFCASSVGGTGASEQYFGPGTRLTVT.

The gene calls are TRBV5-8 and TRBJ2-5; 7 bases fit TRBD1. V shed 2 bases, J shed 2 bases, and the junction held 12 bases outside the gene matches. CDR3 length: 17 residues. Germline CDR1 reads SGHTS; CDR2 reads YDEGEE. Here the CDR3 reads CASSFEGGDSYQETQYF. The CDR3 DNA is TGTGCCAGCAGCTTTGAAGGGGGCGACTCCTATCAAGAGACCCAGTACTTC.

The chain recombines TRBV29-1 with TRBJ1-1, with D perhaps TRBD1 (5 bases). Trimming pared 4 bases from V and 0 bases from J, leaving 9 bases between. CDR1 is SQVTM and CDR2 is ANQGSEA in the germline V gene. The CDR3 has 13 amino acids. Here the CDR3 DNA reads TGCAGCGTTGCGGGACTTATGAACACTGAAGCTTTCTTT. It codes for CSVAGLMNTEAFF.

V gene TRBV5-6 combines with J gene TRBJ1-2; D gene unclear. The germline CDR1 and CDR2 sequences are SGHDT and YYEEEE. Trimming took 0 bases from V and 3 from J, leaving 9 bases between them. The length of the CDR3 is 14 residues. The CDR3 DNA follows: TGTGCCAGCAGCTTGGGGGATATGGACTATGGCTACACCTTC. Protein sequence: CASSLGDMDYGYTF.

Only one count was recorded for this clone. The V gene is TRBV3-1 (or the pseudogene TRBV3-2), the J gene TRBJ1-5, with D perhaps matching TRBD1 (6 bases). CDR1 is LGHDT, CDR2 YNNKEL, per germline (reference sequence). Trimming took off 1 base at V and 7 bases at J, with 11 bases between the two ends. The CDR3 has 14 amino acids. CDR3 loop: CASSQGSGAQPQHF. The CDR3 DNA sequence: TGTGCCAGCAGCCAAGGTTCAGGGGCGCAGCCCCAGCATTTT.

V gene TRBV7-6 combines with J gene TRBJ1-1; D unresolved. In germline, CDR1 is SGHVS, CDR2 FNYEAQ. CDR3 length equals 13 residues. V lost 1 base and J 1 base, leaving 4 bases between the germline ends. The CDR3 reads CASSLDPNTEAFF. CDR3 nucleotides: TGTGCCAGCAGCTTAGATCCGAACACTGAAGCTTTCTTT.

The V and J genes are TRBV29-1 and TRBJ1-1; TRBD1 aligns across 8 bases. The germline CDR1 and CDR2 sequences are SQVTM and ANQGSEA. The CDR3 contains 16 residues. The V gene end was trimmed by 4 bases and the J gene end by 1 base; junction bases not matched to a gene: 11. The CDR3 reads CSVVGGDRLGNTEAFF. DNA of the CDR3: TGCAGCGTTGTCGGGGGGGACAGGCTTGGGAACACTGAAGCTTTCTTT.

The rearrangement uses TRBV6-2 or TRBV6-3 and TRBJ2-3; perhaps TRBD1 as D (6 bases). The CDR3 contains 14 residues. V lost 6 bases and J 0 bases, leaving 10 bases between the germline ends. CDR1 is MNHEY and CDR2 is SVGEGT in the germline V gene. The CDR3 here is CASSGTSSTDTQYF. The DNA for the CDR3 is TGTGCCAGCAGCGGGACAAGTAGCACAGATACGCAGTATTTT.

A few counts support this clone. The chain employs TRBV6-4 and TRBJ1-2; a possible D gene is TRBD1 (6 bases). This CDR3 has 14 amino acids. Germline values: CDR1 MRHNA, CDR2 SNTAGT. V lost 5 bases to trimming and J lost 1 base, with 11 bases between them. CDR3 DNA: TGTGCCAGCAGTCCGGGACATAGTAACTATGGCTACACCTTC. Amino acid sequence: CASSPGHSNYGYTF.

The chain carries TRBV5-1 and TRBJ2-1; 9 positions match TRBD2. Germline V CDR1 and CDR2: SGHRS, YFSETQ. The CDR3 runs to 16 residues. V was clipped by 5 bases and J by 2 bases; unmatched bases: 8. CDR3 amino acids: CASSRASGTTYNEQFF. DNA for the CDR3: TGCGCCAGCAGTCGGGCTAGCGGGACTACCTACAATGAGCAGTTCTTC.